Described below is a single T cell receptor beta chain sequence and its context. Germline and junction disagree at one end, which may indicate a read error. According to the study, genomic DNA was the template for TCR beta VDJ and CDR3 profiling. MiXCR, run by TCRdb on the reads, gives a single entry per CDR3 protein. The sample contains hundreds of thousands of distinct CDR3 sequences, roughly three fifths of which appear only once. These data come from a study of CD8+CD57+ T cells in acquired aplastic anemia. This CDR3 has 15 residues. Germline CDR1 LNHNV, CDR2 YYDKDF (reference sequence). The sequenced material came from sorted CD4+, CD8+, or CD8+CD57+ T cells (not recorded which) from PBMCs. The rearrangement joins TRBV15 to TRBJ2-7; D call uncertain. The source is a human donor with severe aplastic anemia or a healthy control (not recorded which). CDR3 protein: CATSRVRMNSYVQYF. The CDR3 bases are TGTGCCACCAGCAGAGTTCGGATGAATAGCTACGTGCAGTACTTC.